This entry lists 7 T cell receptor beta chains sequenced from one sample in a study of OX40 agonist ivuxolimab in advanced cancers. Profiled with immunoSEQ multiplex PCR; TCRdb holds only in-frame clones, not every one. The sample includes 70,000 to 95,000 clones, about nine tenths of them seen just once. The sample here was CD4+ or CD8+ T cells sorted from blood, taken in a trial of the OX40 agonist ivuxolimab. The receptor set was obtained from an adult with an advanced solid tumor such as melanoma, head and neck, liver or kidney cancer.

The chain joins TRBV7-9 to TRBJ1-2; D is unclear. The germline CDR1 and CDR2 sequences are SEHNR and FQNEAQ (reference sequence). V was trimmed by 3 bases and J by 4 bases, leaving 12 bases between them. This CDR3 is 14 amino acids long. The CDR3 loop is CASSFSGKGYGYTF. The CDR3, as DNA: TGTGCCAGCAGCTTTTCTGGAAAGGGCTATGGCTACACCTTC.

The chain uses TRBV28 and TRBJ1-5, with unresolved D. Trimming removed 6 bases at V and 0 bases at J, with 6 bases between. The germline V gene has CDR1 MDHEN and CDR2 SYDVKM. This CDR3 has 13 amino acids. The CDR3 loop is CASRTYSNQPQHF. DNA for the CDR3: TGTGCCAGCAGGACTTATAGCAATCAGCCCCAGCATTTT.

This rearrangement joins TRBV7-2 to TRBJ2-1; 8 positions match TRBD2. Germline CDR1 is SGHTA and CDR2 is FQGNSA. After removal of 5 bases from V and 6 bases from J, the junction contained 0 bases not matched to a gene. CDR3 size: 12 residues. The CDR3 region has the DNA TGTGCCAGCAGCCGGGAGGGCAATGAGCAGTTCTTC. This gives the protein CASSREGNEQFF.

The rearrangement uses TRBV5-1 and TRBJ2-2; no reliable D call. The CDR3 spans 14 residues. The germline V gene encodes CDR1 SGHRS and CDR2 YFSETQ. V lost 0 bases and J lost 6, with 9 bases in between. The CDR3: CASSLAMVSGELFF. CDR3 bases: TGCGCCAGCAGCTTGGCGATGGTCTCCGGGGAGCTGTTTTTT.

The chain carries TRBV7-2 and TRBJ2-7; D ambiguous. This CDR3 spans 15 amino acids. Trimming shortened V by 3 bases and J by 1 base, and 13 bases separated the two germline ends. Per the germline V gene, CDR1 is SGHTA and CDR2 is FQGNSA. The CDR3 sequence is CASSLTDGRSYEQYF. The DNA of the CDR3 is TGTGCCAGCAGCTTGACTGACGGCCGATCCTACGAGCAGTACTTC.

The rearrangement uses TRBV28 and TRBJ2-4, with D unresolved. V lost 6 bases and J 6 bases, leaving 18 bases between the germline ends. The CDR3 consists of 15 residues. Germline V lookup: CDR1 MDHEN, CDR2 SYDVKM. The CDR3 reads CASSPGVTHLNIQYF. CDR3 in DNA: TGTGCCAGCAGCCCCGGAGTGACTCACCTAAACATTCAGTACTTC.

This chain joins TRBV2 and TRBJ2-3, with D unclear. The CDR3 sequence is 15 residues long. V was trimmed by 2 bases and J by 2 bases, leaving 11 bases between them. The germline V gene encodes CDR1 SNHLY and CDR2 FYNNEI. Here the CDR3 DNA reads TGTGCCAGCAGTGAATTTGTGGGGTCCACAGATACGCAGTATTTT. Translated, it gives CASSEFVGSTDTQYF.